This T cell receptor (beta chain) was identified during a study of regulatory T cells in long-lasting Graves disease. CDR3 length equals 13 residues. Trimming pared 3 bases from V and 0 bases from J, leaving 6 bases between. CDR1 is SGHAT, CDR2 FQDESV, per germline (reference sequence). As to time point: newly diagnosed GD, antithyroid drugs for less than 3 months. From RNA extracted from PBMCs, the TCR library was made. In this sample, this clonotype turned up many times. CDR3-region Arm-PCR and iRepertoire HTBI primers produced the TCR beta libraries. Using its own MiXCR run on the multiplex PCR reads, TCRdb lists one record per CDR3 protein. This table has 200,000 to 250,000 distinct CDR3 sequences, roughly a fifth appearing once. This sample was shared with a second study, whose subject was T cells in Graves' hyperthyroidism and ophthalmopathy. Per that paper: The diagnostic basis comprised clinical symptoms, serum thyroxine and TRAb, thyroid ultrasound and orbital computed tomography. An initial round of RT-PCR targeting the TCR CDR3 relied on the HTBI primer set.

This receptor was taken from a woman in her thirties with Graves disease. The chain recombines TRBV11-1 with TRBJ2-7; D is unclear. The sample consisted of peripheral blood mononuclear cells (PBMCs), taken at new diagnosis, from a patient treated with antithyroid drugs. The CDR3 DNA reads as TGTGCCAGCAGCTTTGACAACTCCTACGAGCAGTACTTC. It yields the protein CASSFDNSYEQYF.